This TCR beta chain was identified in a study of T cells in Graves' hyperthyroidism and ophthalmopathy. Study observations and caveats: In validation, the model predicted ophthalmopathy. These predictions came a median roughly 6 months before onset. Peripheral blood also featured most of the thyroid clonotypes expanded above 0.001.

The study left out patients who had uncontrolled infection, other autoimmune disease, pregnancy or lactation. This clonotype was counted a few times. Its antigen is as yet unknown. One end of the junction varies from germline; a read error may be responsible. RNA transcripts gave rise to amplified TCR beta CDR3 regions. The HTBI primer set drove a first-round RT-PCR of the TCR CDR3. TCRdb re-called the multiplex PCR reads with MiXCR, one entry per CDR3 protein. The sample includes over 300,000 distinct CDR3 sequences, roughly 15% of them seen just once. The sample comprised blood. The sequence was obtained from a woman in her forties with Graves' ophthalmopathy.

CDR3 region: CASTQAGGLGNEQFF. The CDR3 DNA sequence: TGTGCCAGCACCCAAGCGGGGGGCTTGGGGAATGAGCAGTTCTTC. V usage is TRBV3-1 and J usage is TRBJ2-1; 9 bases agree with TRBD2. The CDR3 is made up of 15 amino acids. Per germline, CDR1 LGHDT and CDR2 YNNKEL (reference sequence).